A selection of T cell receptor beta chains follows, all from one sample in a study of CD8+CD57+ T cells in acquired aplastic anemia. Via MiXCR, TCRdb re-called the reads, giving one row per CDR3 protein. The sample carries 270,000 or so distinct CDR3 sequences, around 82% recorded once. Sequenced: sorted CD4+, CD8+, or CD8+CD57+ T cells (not recorded which) from PBMCs. The receptors were sampled from a human donor with aplastic anemia. Each CDR3 is given with its conserved first and last residue. A D gene is named only where the DNA matches it firmly. Rows may omit the clone size; those that give it use once, few, many or a size class.

D gene: NA; V gene: TRBV7-3; J gene: TRBJ2-1; CDR3 length: 16; clone size: NA; CDR3 protein: CASSQWGGGKHNVQFF; CDR3 DNA: TGTGCCAGCAGTCAGTGGGGTGGGGGTAAGCACAATGTGCAGTTCTTC
D gene: NA; V gene: TRBV10-3; J gene: TRBJ1-5; CDR3 length: 14; clone size: NA; CDR3 protein: CAMSAGPGQETQHF; CDR3 DNA: TGTGCCATGAGCGCGGGGCCAGGCCAAGAGACCCAGCATTTT
D gene: NA; V gene: TRBV5-4; J gene: TRBJ1-1; CDR3 length: 16; clone size: NA; CDR3 protein: CASSFTSELSGSEAFF; CDR3 DNA: TGTGCCAGCAGCTTTACTAGCGAACTTTCTGGATCTGAAGCTTTCTTT
D gene: TRBD2; V gene: TRBV7-9; J gene: TRBJ2-6; CDR3 length: 17; clone size: NA; CDR3 protein: CASTAGRGPHGANVLTF; CDR3 DNA: TGTGCCAGCACCGCCGGGAGGGGCCCCCATGGGGCCAACGTCCTGACTTTC
D gene: NA; V gene: TRBV7-9; J gene: TRBJ1-1; CDR3 length: 14; clone size: NA; CDR3 protein: CASSFQRSGGDDLF; CDR3 DNA: TGTGCCAGCAGCTTTCAAAGAAGCGGGGGGGACGATTTGTTT
D gene: NA; V gene: TRBV7-2; J gene: TRBJ1-1; CDR3 length: 15; clone size: NA; CDR3 protein: CASSLDGTRNTEGFF; CDR3 DNA: TGTGCCAGCAGCTTAGATGGGACACGGAACACTGAAGGTTTCTTT
D gene: TRBD2; V gene: TRBV19; J gene: TRBJ2-1; CDR3 length: 16; clone size: once; CDR3 protein: CASSILGLADYNEQFF; CDR3 DNA: TGTGCCAGTAGTATTTTGGGACTAGCGGACTACAATGAGCAGTTCTTC
D gene: TRBD1; V gene: TRBV7-9; J gene: TRBJ1-6; CDR3 length: 16; clone size: NA; CDR3 protein: CASSLQEGARVSPLHF; CDR3 DNA: TGTGCCAGCAGCCTACAAGAGGGGGCCCGGGTCTCGCCCCTCCACTTT
D gene: NA; V gene: TRBV7-7; J gene: TRBJ1-1; CDR3 length: 12; clone size: few; CDR3 protein: CASSPIGGEAFF; CDR3 DNA: TGTGCCAGCAGCCCGATTGGGGGTGAAGCTTTCTTT
D gene: NA; V gene: TRBV2; J gene: TRBJ2-3; CDR3 length: 14; clone size: NA; CDR3 protein: CASGDGGTDAQHYF; CDR3 DNA: TGTGCCAGCGGGGACGGGGGCACAGATGCGCAGCATTATTTT
D gene: NA; V gene: TRBV7-8; J gene: TRBJ2-7; CDR3 length: 15; clone size: NA; CDR3 protein: CASSLAGGPDYEYYF; CDR3 DNA: TGTGCCAGCAGCTTAGCGGGCGGCCCCGATTACGAGTATTACTTC
D gene: NA; V gene: TRBV7-8; J gene: TRBJ2-5; CDR3 length: 15; clone size: NA; CDR3 protein: CASSLAPDGKEIHYF; CDR3 DNA: TGTGCCAGCAGCTTAGCTCCAGACGGGAAAGAGATCCACTACTTC
D gene: NA; V gene: TRBV7-2; J gene: TRBJ2-3; CDR3 length: 14; clone size: NA; CDR3 protein: CASSSAGGGGPLFF; CDR3 DNA: TGTGCCAGCAGCTCCGCGGGTGGGGGCGGACCGCTCTTCTTT
D gene: NA; V gene: TRBV24-1; J gene: TRBJ2-3; CDR3 length: 12; clone size: NA; CDR3 protein: CATQGQGKTQYF; CDR3 DNA: TGTGCCACCCAAGGGCAGGGTAAAACGCAGTATTTT